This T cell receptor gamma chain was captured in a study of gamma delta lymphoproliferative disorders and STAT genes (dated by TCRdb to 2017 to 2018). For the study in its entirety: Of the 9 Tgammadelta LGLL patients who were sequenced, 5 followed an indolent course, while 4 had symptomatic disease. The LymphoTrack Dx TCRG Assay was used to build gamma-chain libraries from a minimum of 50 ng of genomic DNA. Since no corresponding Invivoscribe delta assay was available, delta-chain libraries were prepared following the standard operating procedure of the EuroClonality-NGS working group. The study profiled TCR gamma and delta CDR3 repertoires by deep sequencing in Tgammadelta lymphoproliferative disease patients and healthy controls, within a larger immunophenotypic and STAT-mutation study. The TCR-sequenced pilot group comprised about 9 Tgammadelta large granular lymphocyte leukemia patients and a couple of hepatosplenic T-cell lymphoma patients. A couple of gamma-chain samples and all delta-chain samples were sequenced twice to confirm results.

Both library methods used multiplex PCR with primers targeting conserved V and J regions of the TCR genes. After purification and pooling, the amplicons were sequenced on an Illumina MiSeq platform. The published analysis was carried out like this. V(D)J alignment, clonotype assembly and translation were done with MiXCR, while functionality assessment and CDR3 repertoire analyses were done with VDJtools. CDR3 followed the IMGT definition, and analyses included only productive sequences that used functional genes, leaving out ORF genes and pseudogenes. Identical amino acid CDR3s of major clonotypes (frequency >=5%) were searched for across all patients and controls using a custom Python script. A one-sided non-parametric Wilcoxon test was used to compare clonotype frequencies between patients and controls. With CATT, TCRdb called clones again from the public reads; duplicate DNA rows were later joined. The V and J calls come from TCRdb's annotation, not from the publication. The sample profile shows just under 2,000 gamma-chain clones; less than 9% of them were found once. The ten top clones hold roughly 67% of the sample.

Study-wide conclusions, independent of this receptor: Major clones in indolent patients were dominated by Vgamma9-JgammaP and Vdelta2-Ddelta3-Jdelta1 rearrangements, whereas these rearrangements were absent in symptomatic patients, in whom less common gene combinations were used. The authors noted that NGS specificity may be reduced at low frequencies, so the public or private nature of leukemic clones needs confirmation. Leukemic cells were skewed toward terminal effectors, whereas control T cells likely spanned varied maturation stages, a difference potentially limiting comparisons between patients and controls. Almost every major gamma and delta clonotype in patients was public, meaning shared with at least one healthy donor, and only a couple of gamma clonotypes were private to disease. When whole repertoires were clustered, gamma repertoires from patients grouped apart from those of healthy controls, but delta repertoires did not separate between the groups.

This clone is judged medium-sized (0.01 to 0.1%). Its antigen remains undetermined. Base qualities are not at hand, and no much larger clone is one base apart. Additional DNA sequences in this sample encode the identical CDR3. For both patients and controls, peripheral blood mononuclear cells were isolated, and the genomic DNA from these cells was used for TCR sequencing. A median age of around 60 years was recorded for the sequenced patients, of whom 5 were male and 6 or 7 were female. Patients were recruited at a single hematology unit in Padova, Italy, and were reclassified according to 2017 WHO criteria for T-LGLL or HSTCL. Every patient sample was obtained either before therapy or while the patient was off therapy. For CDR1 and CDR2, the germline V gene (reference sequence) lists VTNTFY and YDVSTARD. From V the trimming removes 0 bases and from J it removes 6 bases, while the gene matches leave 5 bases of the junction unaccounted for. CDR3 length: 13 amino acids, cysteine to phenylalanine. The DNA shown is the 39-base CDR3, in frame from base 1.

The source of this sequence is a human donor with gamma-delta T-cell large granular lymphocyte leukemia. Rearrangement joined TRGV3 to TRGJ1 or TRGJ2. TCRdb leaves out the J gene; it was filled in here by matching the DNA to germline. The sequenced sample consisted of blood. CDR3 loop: CATWDRRGYKKLF. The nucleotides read TGTGCCACCTGGGACAGGCGGGGTTATAAGAAACTCTTT.